Sequencing of this TCR beta chain was carried out in a study of blood T cell repertoires in COVID-19. Study overall: PBMCs, B-cell-depleted T cells, or T cells provided the cDNA or gDNA that made up the material.

CDR3 length: 14 amino acids. Germline V lookup: CDR1 SGDLS, CDR2 YYNGEE. Deletions cut 0 bases from V and 5 bases from J, with 12 bases between. Under the authors' procedure: The assay estimated nucleated cells by amplifying reference gene primers. TCRdb keeps only in-frame clones here, not all; method: immunoSEQ multiplex PCR. V, J and clone size reflect that table, while D and trimming were determined from the DNA. In the table there are just over 150,000 clones, approximately 80% of which are singletons. The specimen sequenced was peripheral blood. This TCR was sampled from a woman aged 45 to 65 with acute or convalescent COVID-19. V usage is TRBV9 and J usage is TRBJ2-7; D gene uncertain. CDR3 region: CASSVAGVPNEQYF. Written as DNA, the CDR3 is TGTGCCAGCAGCGTAGCAGGTGTCCCCAACGAGCAGTACTTC.